The 4 T cell receptor beta chains given below trace back to one sample, sequenced in a study of T cell responses to AZD1222 COVID-19 vaccine. Repertoires were generated with immunoSEQ multiplex PCR, while TCRdb's copy carries only in-frame clones and drops some. The data contain tens of thousands of clones, roughly 82% of them singletons. The starting material was peripheral blood, obtained on day 0 of AZD1222 vaccination. The source is an adult in good health.

The chain couples TRBV10-2 to TRBJ2-3, with TRBD1 matching 8 bases. Looked up from germline, CDR1 is WSHSY and CDR2 is SAAADI. V trimming: 10 bases; J trimming: 4 bases; junction bases outside the gene matches: 10. The CDR3 length is 14 residues. CDR3 DNA sequence: TGCGCCACCCTAGTTGGCAGGGGGCCAGATACGCAGTATTTT. Its protein is CATLVGRGPDTQYF.

The chain carries TRBV4-2 and TRBJ1-1; possible D gene TRBD1, 5 bases. Germline V CDR1 and CDR2: LGHNA, YNFKEQ. The V end lost 4 bases, the J end lost 0 bases, and 9 bases lay between the germline ends. This CDR3 contains 14 residues. In DNA form, the CDR3 reads TGTGCCAGCAGCCTACCGACAGTGAACACTGAAGCTTTCTTT. It is translated as CASSLPTVNTEAFF.

Notes on this clone: At one end the junction does not follow the germline gene, possibly because of a read error. J is TRBJ2-7 and V is TRBV9; D uncertain. Germline V lookup: CDR1 SGDLS, CDR2 YYNGEE. There are 9 residues in the CDR3. CDR3 nucleotides: TGCGGCAAGAGCTACGAGCAGTACTTC. It is translated as CGKSYEQYF. Combining the CDR3 with reference TRBV9 and TRBJ2-7 gives the whole variable domain DSGVTQTPKHLITATGQRVTLRCSPRSGDLSVYWYQQSLDQGLQFLIQYYNGEERAKGNILERFSAQQFPDLHSELNLSSLELGDSALYFCGKSYEQYFGPGTRLTVT.

The rearrangement uses TRBV5-1 and TRBJ2-2; maybe TRBD1 (7 bases). The CDR3 covers 19 residues. Germline V gene data show CDR1 as SGHRS and CDR2 as YFSETQ. V was pared by 4 bases and J by 4 bases, with 26 bases between. CDR3 sequence reads: CASSLNSNPGGNGTGELFF. In DNA, the CDR3 is TGCGCCAGCAGCCTGAACTCAAACCCAGGGGGGAATGGCACCGGGGAGCTGTTTTTT.